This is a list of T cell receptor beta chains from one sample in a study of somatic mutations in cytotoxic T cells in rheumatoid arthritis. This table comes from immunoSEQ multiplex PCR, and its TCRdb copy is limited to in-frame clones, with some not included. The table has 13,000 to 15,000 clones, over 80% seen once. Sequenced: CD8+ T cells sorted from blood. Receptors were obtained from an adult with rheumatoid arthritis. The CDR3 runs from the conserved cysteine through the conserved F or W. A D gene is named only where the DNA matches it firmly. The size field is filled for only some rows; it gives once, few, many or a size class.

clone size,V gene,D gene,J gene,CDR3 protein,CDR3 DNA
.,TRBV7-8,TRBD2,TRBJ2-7,CASIHRGGRSSYEQYF,TGTGCCAGCATCCATAGGGGAGGGAGGAGCTCCTACGAGCAGTACTTC
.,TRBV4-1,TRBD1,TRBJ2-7,CASSPRQGREQYF,TGCGCCAGCAGCCCTCGACAGGGAAGAGAGCAGTACTTC
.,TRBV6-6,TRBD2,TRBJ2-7,CASSYSISGRAYEQYF,TGTGCCAGCAGTTACTCGATTAGCGGGAGGGCCTACGAGCAGTACTTC
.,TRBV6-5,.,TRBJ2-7,CASSLGPSYEQYF,TGTGCCAGCAGTTTAGGACCGTCCTACGAGCAGTACTTC
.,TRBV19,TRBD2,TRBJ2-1,CASTPSGGYNEQFF,TGTGCCAGTACCCCTAGCGGGGGATACAATGAGCAGTTCTTC
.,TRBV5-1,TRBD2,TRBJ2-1,CASSLLAGGRTYNEQFF,TGCGCCAGCAGCCTCCTAGCGGGAGGGCGGACCTACAATGAGCAGTTCTTC
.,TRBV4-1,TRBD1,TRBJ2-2,CASSQETGAGELFF,TGCGCCAGCAGCCAAGAAACAGGGGCCGGGGAGCTGTTTTTT
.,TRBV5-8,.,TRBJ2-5,CASSSQVEGILQETQYF,TGTGCCAGCAGCTCACAAGTCGAGGGCATCCTCCAAGAGACCCAGTACTTC
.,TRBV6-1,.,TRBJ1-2,CASSEEGGPYGYTF,TGTGCCAGCAGTGAAGAAGGAGGTCCGTATGGCTACACCTTC
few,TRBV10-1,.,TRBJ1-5,CASSEGQIYSNQPQHF,TGCGCCAGCAGTGAGGGACAGATTTATAGCAATCAGCCCCAGCATTTT
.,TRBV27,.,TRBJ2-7,CASSLGPRYEQYF,TGTGCCAGCAGTTTAGGGCCCCGCTACGAGCAGTACTTC
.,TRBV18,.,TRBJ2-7,CASSPPDAYEQYF,TGTGCCAGCTCACCACCGGACGCCTACGAGCAGTACTTC
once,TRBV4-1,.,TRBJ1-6,CASSQSLSSPLHF,TGCGCCAGCAGCCAGTCGTTAAGTTCACCCCTCCACTTT
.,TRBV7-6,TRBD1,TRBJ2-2,CASSHWDRNTGELFF,TGTGCCAGCAGCCACTGGGACAGAAACACCGGGGAGCTGTTTTTT
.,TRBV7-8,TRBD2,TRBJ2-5,CASSWDLSGEPETQYF,TGTGCCAGCAGCTGGGATCTTAGCGGGGAACCAGAGACCCAGTACTTC
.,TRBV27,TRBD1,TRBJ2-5,CASSWTGYETQYF,TGTGCCAGCAGTTGGACAGGTTACGAGACCCAGTACTTC
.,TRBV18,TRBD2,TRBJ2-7,CASSPLGTSGPDYEQYF,TGTGCCAGCTCACCACTCGGGACTAGCGGGCCTGACTACGAGCAGTACTTC
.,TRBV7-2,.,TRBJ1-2,CASSWGWGARVGYTF,TGTGCCAGCAGCTGGGGGTGGGGCGCGCGGGTGGGCTACACCTTC
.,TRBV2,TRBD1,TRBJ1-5,CASSVGRGPRGQPQHF,TGTGCCAGCAGTGTGGGGAGGGGGCCCAGGGGGCAGCCCCAGCATTTT
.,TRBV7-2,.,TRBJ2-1,CASSLGWSSANEQFF,TGTGCCAGCAGCTTAGGTTGGAGTTCGGCCAATGAGCAGTTCTTC
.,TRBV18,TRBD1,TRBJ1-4,CASSAGQGAIEKLFF,TGTGCCAGCTCAGCAGGACAGGGGGCCATTGAAAAACTGTTTTTT
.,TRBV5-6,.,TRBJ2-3,CASSLGGDTDTQYF,TGTGCCAGCAGCTTGGGAGGGGACACAGATACGCAGTATTTT
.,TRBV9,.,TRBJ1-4,CASSGAPTNEKLFF,TGTGCCAGCAGCGGTGCCCCAACTAATGAAAAACTGTTTTTT
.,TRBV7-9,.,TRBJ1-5,CASSLSNQPQHF,TGTGCCAGCAGCTTATCCAACCAGCCCCAGCATTTT
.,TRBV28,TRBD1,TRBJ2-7,CASRDRGASYEQYF,TGTGCCAGCAGGGACAGGGGGGCCTCCTACGAGCAGTACTTC
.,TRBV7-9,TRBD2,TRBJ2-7,CASSRAGRGDIHF,TGTGCCAGCAGCCGAGCCGGGAGGGGCGACATTCACTTC
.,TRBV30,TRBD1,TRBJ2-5,CAWSGGTGATVETQYF,TGTGCCTGGAGTGGGGGGACAGGGGCTACCGTGGAGACCCAGTACTTC
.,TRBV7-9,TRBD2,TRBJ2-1,CASSSLAGGPHEQFF,TGTGCCAGCAGCTCTCTAGCGGGAGGGCCCCATGAGCAGTTCTTC
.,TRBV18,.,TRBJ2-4,CASSPSLQMGSKNIQYF,TGTGCCAGCTCACCGTCCCTCCAAATGGGGTCCAAAAACATTCAGTACTTC
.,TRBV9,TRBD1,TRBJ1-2,CASSVAAGGSSRGGYTF,TGTGCCAGCAGCGTAGCGGCAGGGGGATCGTCTCGAGGGGGCTACACCTTC
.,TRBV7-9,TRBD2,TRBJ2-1,CASSLTSGNNEQFF,TGTGCCAGCAGCCTGACTAGCGGAAACAATGAGCAGTTCTTC
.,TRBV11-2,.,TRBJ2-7,CASSGAGAGYEQYF,TGTGCCAGCAGCGGCGCGGGGGCTGGGTACGAGCAGTACTTC